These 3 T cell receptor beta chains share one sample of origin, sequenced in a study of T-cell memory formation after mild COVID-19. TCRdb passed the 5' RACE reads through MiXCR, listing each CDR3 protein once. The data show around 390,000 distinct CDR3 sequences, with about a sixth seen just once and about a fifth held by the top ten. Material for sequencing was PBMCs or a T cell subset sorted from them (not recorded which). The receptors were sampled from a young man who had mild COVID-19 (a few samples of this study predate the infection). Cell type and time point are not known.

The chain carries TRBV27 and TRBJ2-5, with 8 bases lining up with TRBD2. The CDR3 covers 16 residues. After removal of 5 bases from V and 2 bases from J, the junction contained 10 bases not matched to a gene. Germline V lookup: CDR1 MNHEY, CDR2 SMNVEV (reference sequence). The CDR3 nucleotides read TGTGCCAGCAGTCCCCGAGCGGGGGCGGGACAAGAGACCCAGTACTTC. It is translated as CASSPRAGAGQETQYF.

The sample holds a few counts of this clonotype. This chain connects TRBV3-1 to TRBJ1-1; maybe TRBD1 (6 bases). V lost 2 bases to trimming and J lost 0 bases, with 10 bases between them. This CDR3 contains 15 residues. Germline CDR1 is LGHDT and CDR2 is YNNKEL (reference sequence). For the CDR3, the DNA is TGTGCCAGCAGCCAAATACAGGGTATGAACACTGAAGCTTTCTTT. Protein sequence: CASSQIQGMNTEAFF.

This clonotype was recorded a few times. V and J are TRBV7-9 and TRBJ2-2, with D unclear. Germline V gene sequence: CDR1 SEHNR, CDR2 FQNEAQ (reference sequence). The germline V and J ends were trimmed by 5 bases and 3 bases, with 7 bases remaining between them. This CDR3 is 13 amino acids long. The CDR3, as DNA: TGTGCCAGCAGCCCAGATCACACCGGGGAGCTGTTTTTT. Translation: CASSPDHTGELFF.